What follows are 31 T cell receptor beta chains derived from one specimen sequenced in a study of beta chain features in type 1 diabetes. The authors reverse transcribed all of the isolated RNA, so sequencing captured expressed TCRB transcripts. Libraries were prepared by immunoSEQ multiplex PCR; TCRdb keeps only in-frame clonotypes and omits some of them. Among under 800,000 clones listed, around 16% were seen once. Sequenced: naive CD4+ T cells from blood. The receptors were gathered from a man younger than 30 in good health.

The rearrangement joins TRBV4-1 to TRBJ2-5; 10 nucleotides match TRBD2. V lost 8 bases and J lost 4; bases outside the gene matches: 4. CDR3 size: 13 residues. The germline gives CDR1 MGHRA, CDR2 YSYEKL. CDR3 region: CASALAGVETQYF. CDR3 DNA: TGCGCCAGCGCGCTAGCGGGAGTAGAGACCCAGTACTTC.

V is TRBV7-2 and J is TRBJ2-7; 9 bases agree with TRBD1. CDR1 and CDR2 from the germline V gene are SGHTA and FQGNSA. J lost 9 bases, V lost 5 bases, and 14 bases had no gene match. The CDR3 is 15 amino acids. The CDR3, as DNA: TGTGCCAGCAGCCTACAGGGGGCCGCCTTAGTCGTGCAGTACTTC. As protein: CASSLQGAALVVQYF.

This clone was recorded a few times. The CDR3 loop reads CASSYGGTPNTEAFF. The CDR3 DNA follows: TGTGCCAGCAGTTACGGGGGCACCCCGAACACTGAAGCTTTCTTT. The chain is built from TRBV6-5 and TRBJ1-1; D may be TRBD1 (6 bases). Trimming stripped 2 bases from V and 1 base from J, with 11 bases between. The CDR3 loop spans 15 amino acids. CDR1 is MNHEY and CDR2 is SVGAGI in the germline V gene.

The chain carries TRBV5-4 and TRBJ1-1, with 7 positions matching TRBD1. CDR1 and CDR2 from the germline V gene are SGHNT and YYREEE (reference sequence). V lost 6 bases, J lost 8 bases, and 13 bases stayed unmatched. The CDR3 has 14 residues. CDR3 protein: CASTHTGAHREAFF. In DNA, the CDR3 is TGTGCCAGCACCCACACAGGGGCGCACCGAGAAGCTTTCTTT. Full variable domain (outside the CDR3, taken from reference TRBV5-4 and TRBJ1-1): ETGVTQSPTHLIKTRGQQVTLRCSSQSGHNTVSWYQQALGQGPQFIFQYYREEENGRGNFPPRFSGLQFPNYSSELNVNALELDDSALYLCASTHTGAHREAFFGQGTRLTVV.

This clone has a single count. J is TRBJ2-6 and V is TRBV10-1; a weak D match, TRBD2 (7 bases). CDR1 is WNHNN, CDR2 SYGVQD, per germline (reference sequence). Trimming cost V 0 bases and J 2 bases, with 8 bases left between them. This CDR3 is 16 amino acids long. The DNA of the CDR3 is TGCGCCAGCAGTGAGTCGCGGGGGCCTGGGGCCAACGTCCTGACTTTC. This sequence encodes CASSESRGPGANVLTF.

In its sample, this clone was seen a few times. V and J are TRBV7-3 and TRBJ2-7; 7 bases line up with TRBD2. V trimming: 5 bases; J trimming: 12 bases; junction bases outside the gene matches: 16. The CDR3 has 14 residues. The germline V gene has CDR1 SGHTA and CDR2 FQGTGA. CDR3 nucleotide sequence: TGTGCCAGCAGCCCTGACGGGGCTAGCGGCTTGGTGTACTTC. This encodes CASSPDGASGLVYF.

The CDR3 DNA reads as TGTGCCAGCAGTTACAACGGGGGCCGGGAGACCCAGTACTTC. The encoded protein is CASSYNGGRETQYF. The rearrangement uses TRBV6-6 and TRBJ2-5; D tentatively fits TRBD1 or TRBD2 (6 bases each). The germline V gene has CDR1 MNHNY and CDR2 SVGAGI (reference sequence). The CDR3 sequence is 14 residues long. With 2 bases removed from V and 5 bases from J, the gap between germline ends came to 12 bases.

Only a few counts were recorded for this clone. The chain is built from TRBV9 and TRBJ1-1; D not certain. V was shortened by 4 bases and J by 6 bases, with 13 bases between the two germline ends. The CDR3 covers 13 residues. The germline V gene has CDR1 SGDLS and CDR2 YYNGEE. The CDR3 sequence: CASSFEGVAEAFF. Written as DNA, the CDR3 is TGTGCCAGCAGCTTCGAAGGTGTCGCTGAAGCTTTCTTT.

This clone occurred a few times. The chain recombines TRBV25-1 with TRBJ1-3; tentative D call: TRBD1 (6 bases). The CDR3 has 15 amino acids. V shed 1 base and J shed 3 bases, with 10 bases lying between them. Germline V gene sequence: CDR1 MGHDK, CDR2 SYGVNS. CDR3 protein: CASSEWGGSGNTIYF. CDR3 DNA: TGTGCCAGCAGTGAATGGGGGGGCAGTGGAAACACCATATATTTT. Combining the CDR3 with reference TRBV25-1 and TRBJ1-3 gives the whole variable domain EADIYQTPRYLVIGTGKKITLECSQTMGHDKMYWYQQDPGMELHLIHYSYGVNSTEKGDLSSESTVSRIRTEHFPLTLESARPSHTSQYLCASSEWGGSGNTIYFGEGSWLTVV.

The table lists this clone with a few counts. The chain employs TRBV4-3 and TRBJ2-7, with D possibly being TRBD2 (7 bases). Trimming shortened V by 0 bases and J by 1 base, and 16 bases separated the two germline ends. This CDR3 spans 17 amino acids. The germline gives CDR1 LGHNA, CDR2 YSLEER. CDR3 DNA: TGCGCCAGCAGCCAAGAGGGGCAGGGGACTATATCCTACGAGCAGTACTTC. As protein: CASSQEGQGTISYEQYF.

This clone occurred a few times. The V call is TRBV29-1, the J call TRBJ2-5; 7 bases map to TRBD2. CDR3 size: 14 residues. Germline CDR1 is SQVTM and CDR2 is ANQGSEA. V shed 4 bases, J shed 5 bases, and the junction held 10 bases outside the gene matches. CDR3 in DNA: TGCAGCGTTGGTCCTAGCGGTCTCGAGGAGACCCAGTACTTC. Its translation: CSVGPSGLEETQYF.

V gene TRBV25-1 combines with J gene TRBJ2-3, with 7 positions matching TRBD1. From germline, CDR1 is MGHDK and CDR2 SYGVNS. With V trimmed by 5 bases and J by 0 bases, 11 bases remained unmatched. CDR3 length equals 17 residues. The CDR3 region has the DNA TGTGCCAGCAGTCCCCTCACAGGGGCAGCTAGCACAGATACGCAGTATTTT. Its protein product is CASSPLTGAASTDTQYF.

V usage is TRBV7-2 and J usage is TRBJ2-3, with D possibly called TRBD1 or TRBD2 (5 bases each). The CDR3 has 14 residues. V lost 5 bases, J lost 3 bases, and 12 bases lay in between. CDR1 is SGHTA and CDR2 is FQGNSA in the germline V gene. Here the CDR3 DNA reads TGTGCCAGCAGCCGGGGCGGCAAAACAGATACGCAGTATTTT. Encoded protein: CASSRGGKTDTQYF.

J is TRBJ2-1 and V is TRBV27; 9 nucleotides align to TRBD2. The junction had 10 bases not matched to a gene; V was cut back by 1 base and J by 9 bases. Per the germline V gene, CDR1 is MNHEY and CDR2 is SMNVEV (reference sequence). This CDR3 is built from 16 residues. The CDR3 DNA sequence: TGTGCCAGCAGTTTATTGCCGCGGGAGGGCCACGGTGAGCAGTTCTTC. This gives the protein CASSLLPREGHGEQFF.

The gene calls are TRBV12-5 and TRBJ1-1; D may be TRBD1 (6 bases). The CDR3 is made up of 14 amino acids. Germline V gives CDR1 LGHNT, CDR2 FRNRAP. V lost 2 bases and J 6 bases, leaving 13 bases between the germline ends. The CDR3 here is CASGLWGASPEAFF. In DNA form, the CDR3 reads TGTGCTAGTGGTTTGTGGGGGGCGTCGCCTGAAGCTTTCTTT.

This chain joins TRBV10-3 and TRBJ2-7; D is possibly TRBD1 or TRBD2 (5 bases each). Germline values: CDR1 ENHRY, CDR2 SYGVKD. Deletions cut 5 bases from V and 0 bases from J, with 11 bases between. There are 14 residues in the CDR3. The DNA for the CDR3 is TGTGCCATCAGTCTGGGACGGTACTCCTACGAGCAGTACTTC. Its protein is CAISLGRYSYEQYF.

The chain uses TRBV7-2 and TRBJ2-5; D is unclear. Germline CDR1 reads SGHTA; CDR2 reads FQGNSA. This CDR3 contains 14 residues. With 6 bases removed from V and 1 base from J, the gap between germline ends came to 12 bases. Written as DNA, the CDR3 is TGTGCCAGCAGATCCCGACGGACCCAAGAGACCCAGTACTTC. This gives the protein CASRSRRTQETQYF.

This clone was picked up a small number of times. The V and J genes are TRBV9 and TRBJ1-2; TRBD1 matches at 9 bases. CDR1 and CDR2 (germline): SGDLS, YYNGEE. The V gene end was trimmed by 0 bases and the J gene end by 6 bases; junction bases not matched to a gene: 12. The CDR3 length is 17 residues. CDR3 sequence (DNA): TGTGCCAGCAGCGTAGAATACTGGCGGGACAGGGAGAATGGCTACACCTTC. Translating gives CASSVEYWRDRENGYTF. Full variable domain (remainder filled in from reference TRBV9 and TRBJ1-2): DSGVTQTPKHLITATGQRVTLRCSPRSGDLSVYWYQQSLDQGLQFLIQYYNGEERAKGNILERFSAQQFPDLHSELNLSSLELGDSALYFCASSVEYWRDRENGYTFGSGTRLTVV.

A few counts support this clone. The chain is built from TRBV25-1 and TRBJ2-3; a weak D match, TRBD1 (6 bases). Per the germline V gene, CDR1 is MGHDK and CDR2 is SYGVNS. Deletions cut 6 bases from V and 3 bases from J, with 13 bases between. The CDR3 extends over 14 amino acids. For the CDR3, the DNA is TGTGCCAGCAGAGGCACAGGGTTGACAGATACGCAGTATTTT. Encoded protein: CASRGTGLTDTQYF.

The chain combines TRBV27 with TRBJ1-4, with a weak D call TRBD1 (5 bases). This CDR3 comprises 16 residues. Germline CDR1 is MNHEY and CDR2 is SMNVEV (reference sequence). V gave up 3 bases and J gave up 11 bases, with 22 bases separating them. The CDR3 DNA sequence: TGTGCCAGCAGTTTTGTTCAGGGTCGCGCAAGGAACAAACTGTTTTTT. Amino acid sequence: CASSFVQGRARNKLFF.

This clone was observed a few times. The V and J genes are TRBV30 and TRBJ2-7; 11 nucleotides agree with TRBD1. The CDR3 extends over 13 amino acids. Germline-derived CDR1 and CDR2 are GTSNPN and SVGIG (reference sequence). V gave up 8 bases and J gave up 2 bases; unmatched junction bases: 5. The CDR3 coding sequence is TGTGCCGGACAGGGGGCGCAGGCCTACGAGCAGTACTTC. This codes for CAGQGAQAYEQYF.

The table lists this clone with a few counts. The V call is TRBV30, the J call TRBJ1-3; tentatively, D is TRBD1 (5 bases). This CDR3 spans 16 amino acids. V lost 0 bases, J lost 2 bases, and 14 bases lay in between. Germline V lookup: CDR1 GTSNPN, CDR2 SVGIG (reference sequence). The CDR3 coding sequence is TGTGCCTGGAGTGTACGGGTGGCAGGGACTGGAAACACCATATATTTT. Protein sequence: CAWSVRVAGTGNTIYF.

J is TRBJ2-1 and V is TRBV19, with D perhaps TRBD1 (6 bases). The CDR3 covers 16 residues. Trimming left V 9 bases short and J 0 bases short, with 18 bases between. Germline V gene data show CDR1 as LNHDA and CDR2 as SQIVND (reference sequence). CDR3 residues: CASRGVTRGSYNEQFF. The CDR3 DNA sequence: TGTGCCAGCCGAGGCGTGACCAGGGGCTCCTACAATGAGCAGTTCTTC.

This clone occurred a few times. V usage is TRBV19 and J usage is TRBJ1-1, with D perhaps TRBD1 (6 bases). The CDR3 runs to 14 residues. V was pared by 7 bases and J by 4 bases, with 16 bases between. Germline V gives CDR1 LNHDA, CDR2 SQIVND (reference sequence). This CDR3 is CASTLRGAPTEAFF. The CDR3 coding sequence is TGTGCCAGTACCCTGAGGGGGGCACCCACTGAAGCTTTCTTT.

This rearrangement joins TRBV28 to TRBJ1-4, with TRBD1 matching over 7 bases. In germline, CDR1 is MDHEN, CDR2 SYDVKM. The junction had 3 bases not matched to a gene; V was cut back by 4 bases and J by 4 bases. The CDR3 spans 14 residues. The CDR3 sequence is CASSSGGFNEKLFF. In DNA, the CDR3 is TGTGCCAGCAGTTCAGGGGGTTTTAATGAAAAACTGTTTTTT.

V gene TRBV2 combines with J gene TRBJ2-1; TRBD1 matches at 8 bases. This CDR3 contains 14 residues. Germline trimming cut 2 bases from V and 5 bases from J; bases unmatched to any gene: 2. The germline V gene has CDR1 SNHLY and CDR2 FYNNEI. The CDR3 here is CASSERTGNNEQFF. For the CDR3, the DNA is TGTGCCAGCAGTGAAAGGACAGGGAACAATGAGCAGTTCTTC.

In this sample, this clone turned up a few times. The rearrangement uses TRBV18 and TRBJ1-1; TRBD1 might be the D (5 bases). Germline CDR1 KGHSH, CDR2 LQKENI. Trimming cost V 3 bases and J 7 bases, with 15 bases left between them. This CDR3 region has 14 residues. The CDR3 is CASSPRGRGVEAFF. Written as DNA, the CDR3 is TGTGCCAGCTCACCCCGCGGGCGAGGGGTTGAAGCTTTCTTT.

The rearrangement uses TRBV2 and TRBJ2-1; D remains unclear. Germline values: CDR1 SNHLY, CDR2 FYNNEI. V dropped 5 bases and J dropped 6 bases, with 11 bases sitting between them. CDR3 length: 13 residues. DNA for the CDR3: TGTGCCAGCAGTTCGAAAATGGGCAATGAGCAGTTCTTC. Protein product: CASSSKMGNEQFF.

This clone was picked up a small number of times. The genes are TRBV7-2 and TRBJ2-1; TRBD2 matches at 11 bases. V shed 4 bases, J shed 3 bases, and the junction held 2 bases outside the gene matches. This CDR3 region has 15 residues. Germline V gives CDR1 SGHTA, CDR2 FQGNSA. Written as DNA, the CDR3 is TGTGCCAGCAGCTCTAGCGGGAGGCGCTACAATGAGCAGTTCTTC. Translated, it gives CASSSSGRRYNEQFF.

J is TRBJ1-1 and V is TRBV18; the D is unclear. Trimming took off 6 bases at V and 7 bases at J, with 15 bases between the two ends. Germline lookup yields CDR1 KGHSH and CDR2 LQKENI. The CDR3 loop spans 13 amino acids. The CDR3 is CASSQTRQLEAFF. Here the CDR3 DNA reads TGTGCCAGCTCCCAAACAAGGCAGCTTGAAGCTTTCTTT.

In this sample, this clone turned up a few times. The chain has TRBV5-5 and TRBJ1-2, with a possible D match to TRBD1 (5 bases). This CDR3 spans 13 amino acids. Germline V gene sequence: CDR1 SGHKS, CDR2 YYEKEE (reference sequence). V lost 5 bases, J lost 6 bases, and 14 bases lay in between. As DNA, the CDR3 is TGTGCCAGCAGTCTGGGACCCGGGAATGGCTACACCTTC. Protein sequence: CASSLGPGNGYTF. The full variable domain, its missing parts supplied by reference TRBV5-5 and TRBJ1-2, is DAGVTQSPTHLIKTRGQQVTLRCSPISGHKSVSWYQQVLGQGPQFIFQYYEKEERGRGNFPDRFSARQFPNYSSELNVNALLLGDSALYLCASSLGPGNGYTFGSGTRLTVV.